This TCR beta chain was retrieved from a study of T-cell reconstitution after alpha-beta-depleted transplantation in children. The TCRbeta library incorporated unique molecular identifiers. TCRdb redid the calling of the PCR reads with MiXCR, one entry per CDR3 protein. Of 670,000 or so distinct CDR3 sequences listed, about an eighth were seen once; the top ten hold about 0.77%. The CDR3 is 16 amino acids. J gave up 3 bases and V 11 bases, and 12 bases lay outside the gene matches. Germline CDR1 reads MDHEN; CDR2 reads SYDVKM. As for this clonotype: Its antigen remains unknown.

Study results and caveats: Several hundred expanded graft clones reportedly gave rise to the alpha-beta T cells present about two months after transplant. For some patients, TCRbeta diversity was high at day 60 because of recipient T cells and thymic progenitors that survived. T-cell counts and diversity at one year post-transplant came mainly from newly produced T cells.

The TCR comes from a girl aged 2-10 years with congenital amegakaryocytic thrombocytopenia, due to receive a stem cell transplant. This specimen was PBMCs, taken before TCRalphabeta/CD19-depleted stem cell transplant. V and J are TRBV28 and TRBJ2-1, with 11 bases aligning to TRBD2. CDR3 amino acids: CASMGLAASYYNEQFF. CDR3 in DNA: TGTGCCTCGATGGGACTAGCGGCTTCCTACTACAATGAGCAGTTCTTC.